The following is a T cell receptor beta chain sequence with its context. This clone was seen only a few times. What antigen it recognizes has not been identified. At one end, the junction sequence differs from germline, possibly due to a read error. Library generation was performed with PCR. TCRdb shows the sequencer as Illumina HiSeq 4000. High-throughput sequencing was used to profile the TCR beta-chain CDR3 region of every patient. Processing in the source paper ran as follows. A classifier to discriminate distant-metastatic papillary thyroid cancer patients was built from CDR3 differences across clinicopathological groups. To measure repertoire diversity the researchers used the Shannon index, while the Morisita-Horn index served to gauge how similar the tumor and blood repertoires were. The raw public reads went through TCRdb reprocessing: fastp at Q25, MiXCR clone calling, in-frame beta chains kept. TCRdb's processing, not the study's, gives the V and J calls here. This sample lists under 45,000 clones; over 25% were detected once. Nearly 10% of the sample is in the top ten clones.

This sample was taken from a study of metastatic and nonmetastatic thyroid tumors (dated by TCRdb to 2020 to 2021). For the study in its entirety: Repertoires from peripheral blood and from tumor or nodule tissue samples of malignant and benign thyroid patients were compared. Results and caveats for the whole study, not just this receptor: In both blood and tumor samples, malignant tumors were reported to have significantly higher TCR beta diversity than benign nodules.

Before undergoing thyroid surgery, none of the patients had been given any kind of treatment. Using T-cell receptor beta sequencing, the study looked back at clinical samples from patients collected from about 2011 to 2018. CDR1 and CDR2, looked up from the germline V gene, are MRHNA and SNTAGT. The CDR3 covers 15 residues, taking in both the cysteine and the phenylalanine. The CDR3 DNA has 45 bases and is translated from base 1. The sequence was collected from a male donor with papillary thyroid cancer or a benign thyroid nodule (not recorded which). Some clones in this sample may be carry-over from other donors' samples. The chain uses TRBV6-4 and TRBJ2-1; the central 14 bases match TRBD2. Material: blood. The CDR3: CAISETSGGANEHFF. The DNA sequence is TGTGCCATCAGTGAGACTAGCGGGGGGGCCAATGAGCATTTCTTC.